These 20 T cell receptor beta chains originate from one sample sequenced in a study of low-dose radiotherapy and immunotherapy resistance in tumors. As to time point: after trial treatment. The treatment denotes: LDRT plus nivolumab, ipilimumab, low-dose cyclophosphamide and aspirin (RACIN trial). Priming of first-strand cDNA relied on TRAV- and TRBV-specific primers (covering alpha and beta chains). The PCR that amplified TCRs ran for about 20 cycles, relying on a constant-region primer and a V-primer adapter. From the reads, TCRdb called clonotypes with MiXCR, one entry per CDR3 protein. The data contain under 40,000 distinct CDR3 sequences, approximately 49% of them singletons. Sequencing used PBMCs, obtained after low-dose radiotherapy plus immunotherapy. These receptors all stem from a male donor with gallbladder cancer.

To note about this clonotype: A single base is all that separates this from a far larger clone, so a read error is likely. J is TRBJ2-4 and V is TRBV4-2, with D maybe TRBD2 (6 bases). CDR3 size: 16 residues. Looked up from germline, CDR1 is LGHNA and CDR2 is YNFKEQ. Trimming pared 0 bases from V and 13 bases from J, leaving 22 bases between. CDR3 region: CASSQEASASYNEQYF. In DNA, the CDR3 is TGTGCCAGCAGCCAAGAGGCTAGCGCGTCCTACAATGAGCAGTACTTC.

This clonotype was observed at least ten times. V gene TRBV29-1 combines with J gene TRBJ1-2; D not certain. This CDR3 is 10 amino acids long. The V end lost 5 bases, the J end lost 3 bases, and 4 bases lay between the germline ends. Germline CDR1 is SQVTM and CDR2 is ANQGSEA. The CDR3 DNA reads TGCAGCGTTCAGGACTATGGCTACACCTTC. This sequence encodes CSVQDYGYTF.

This clonotype was seen many times. This sequence joins TRBV18 and TRBJ1-1; no definite D call. Between the trimmed V and J ends, which lost 3 bases and 4 bases, there was a span of 12 bases. This CDR3 has 14 amino acids. The V gene's germline CDR1 is KGHSH and CDR2 LQKENI. DNA of the CDR3: TGTGCCAGCTCACCTAATCCCTCGGGCACTGAAGCTTTCTTT. Translated: CASSPNPSGTEAFF.

The chain links TRBV19 to TRBJ1-2; D is unclear. V lost 1 base and J lost 3, with 9 bases in between. The germline V gene encodes CDR1 LNHDA and CDR2 SQIVND (reference sequence). The CDR3 spans 14 residues. The CDR3 reads CASSIVGEDYGYTF. CDR3 sequence (DNA): TGTGCCAGTAGTATAGTAGGCGAAGACTATGGCTACACCTTC.

By share of the sample, this clonotype is medium-sized. The V call is TRBV29-1, the J call TRBJ2-1; 11 bases are shared with TRBD2. CDR3 size: 16 residues. The V segment lost 6 bases and the J segment 1 base; nucleotides outside the gene matches: 8. Germline V gene data show CDR1 as SQVTM and CDR2 as ANQGSEA. The CDR3 coding sequence is TGCAGCGTAGCCGGGGGACTAGCGGCTTCCTACAATGAGCAGTTCTTC. This sequence encodes CSVAGGLAASYNEQFF.

This chain joins TRBV6-6 and TRBJ1-1; D gene ambiguous. The V gene lost 1 base and the J gene lost 0 bases, with 12 bases spanning the gap. Germline V lookup: CDR1 MNHNY, CDR2 SVGAGI (reference sequence). This CDR3 region has 16 residues. The CDR3 sequence: CASSYFASAMNTEAFF. DNA of the CDR3: TGTGCCAGCAGTTACTTCGCCTCGGCTATGAACACTGAAGCTTTCTTT.

This clonotype was seen just once. The chain couples TRBV7-9 to TRBJ2-2, with D tentatively TRBD1 or TRBD2 (5 bases each). The ends were cut back, 5 bases at V and 7 bases at J, with 17 bases in the middle. Germline V gene data show CDR1 as SEHNR and CDR2 as FQNEAQ (reference sequence). The CDR3 runs to 15 residues. The CDR3, as DNA: TGTGCCAGCAGCCGCGACGGGACCCCGGGCGGGGAGCTGTTTTTT. This gives the protein CASSRDGTPGGELFF.

This clonotype was recorded many times. The rearrangement links TRBV19 to TRBJ1-5, with D uncertain. CDR3 length equals 15 residues. From germline, CDR1 is LNHDA and CDR2 SQIVND (reference sequence). The V end was cut by 3 bases, the J end by 0 bases, with 9 bases between. The CDR3 nucleotides read TGTGCCAGTAGTATGGAGGGCAATAGCAATCAGCCCCAGCATTTT. Translating it yields CASSMEGNSNQPQHF. The full variable domain, rest sourced from reference TRBV19 and TRBJ1-5, is DGGITQSPKYLFRKEGQNVTLSCEQNLNHDAMYWYRQDPGQGLRLIYYSQIVNDFQKGDIAEGYSVSREKKESFPLTVTSAQKNPTAFYLCASSMEGNSNQPQHFGDGTRLSIL.

V and J are TRBV20-1 and TRBJ1-5, with D possibly matching TRBD1 (6 bases). The V and J ends lost 3 bases and 0 bases respectively, with 12 bases between them. This CDR3 comprises 15 residues. From germline, CDR1 is DFQATT and CDR2 SNEGSKA (reference sequence). The DNA for the CDR3 is TGCAGTGCTAGGCAGGGGCAGTCTAGCAATCAGCCCCAGCATTTT. This gives the protein CSARQGQSSNQPQHF.

To note about this clonotype: A junction boundary mismatches the germline segment, possibly from a read error. The chain joins TRBV5-1 to TRBJ2-1; D remains unclear. This CDR3 is built from 15 residues. From germline, CDR1 is SGHRS and CDR2 YFSETQ. CDR3 bases: TGCGTCAGCAGCTTGGCCACGAACACCTACAATGAGCAGTTCTTC. Protein product: CVSSLATNTYNEQFF.

This chain links TRBV4-3 with TRBJ1-2, with TRBD1 matching over 9 bases. V shed 4 bases, J shed 5 bases, and the junction held 8 bases outside the gene matches. This CDR3 region has 15 residues. Germline CDR1 is LGHNA and CDR2 is YSLEER. The DNA of the CDR3 is TGCGCCAGCAGCCTATCTACAGGGGGCGGGTATGGCTACACCTTC. Residues: CASSLSTGGGYGYTF.

J is TRBJ2-1 and V is TRBV28; D is perhaps TRBD2 (7 bases). Between the trimmed V and J ends, which lost 5 bases and 8 bases, there was a span of 16 bases. This CDR3 region has 14 residues. Germline CDR1 reads MDHEN; CDR2 reads SYDVKM. The CDR3 DNA reads as TGTGCCAGCAGTCCGGTCGGAGGGGGGGATGAGCAGTTCTTC. It yields the protein CASSPVGGGDEQFF.

This sequence joins TRBV3-1 and TRBJ1-2; no reliable D call. CDR3 size: 12 residues. Per the germline V gene, CDR1 is LGHDT and CDR2 is YNNKEL (reference sequence). The germline V and J ends were trimmed by 4 bases and 6 bases, with 9 bases remaining between them. The CDR3 sequence is CASSRGPNGYTF. The CDR3 DNA reads as TGTGCCAGCAGCCGAGGACCGAATGGCTACACCTTC.

In this sample, this clonotype turned up a few times. It is likely a read error: a sequence one base away is far more abundant. The V call is TRBV28, the J call TRBJ2-1, with D possibly being TRBD1 or TRBD2 (7 bases each). Germline V gives CDR1 MDHEN, CDR2 SYDVKM. This CDR3 has 14 amino acids. Trimming stripped 8 bases from V and 10 bases from J, with 21 bases between. CDR3 loop: CASRGAGGDLEQFF. CDR3 DNA sequence: TGTGCCAGCCGAGGGGCAGGGGGGGACTTGGAGCAGTTCTTC.

Many counts were recorded for this clonotype. The V and J genes are TRBV3-1 and TRBJ2-5; no reliable D call. Trimming stripped 0 bases from V and 1 base from J, with 9 bases between. Per the germline V gene, CDR1 is LGHDT and CDR2 is YNNKEL (reference sequence). The CDR3 loop spans 15 amino acids. This CDR3 reads CASSQDSHLQETQYF. Written as DNA, the CDR3 is TGTGCCAGCAGCCAAGATTCCCACCTCCAAGAGACCCAGTACTTC.

This chain connects TRBV28 to TRBJ2-7; D gene unclear. There are 15 residues in the CDR3. CDR1 and CDR2 from the germline V gene are MDHEN and SYDVKM. Trimming shortened V by 5 bases and J by 6 bases, and 20 bases separated the two germline ends. Written as DNA, the CDR3 is TGTGCCAGCAGTCCACTACCGCGGCCCTGGAGCGAGCAGTACTTC. Translation: CASSPLPRPWSEQYF.

This rearrangement joins TRBV7-6 to TRBJ2-7; 8 bases fit TRBD2. V lost 8 bases and J lost 3; bases outside the gene matches: 6. Germline assignment: CDR1 SGHVS and CDR2 FNYEAQ. There are 13 residues in the CDR3. CDR3 bases: TGTGCCAGCGGGGCGGGAGGCATCTACGAGCAGTACTTC. As protein: CASGAGGIYEQYF.

The chain has TRBV5-1 and TRBJ2-1; 8 bases agree with TRBD1. Germline trimming cut 1 base from V and 6 bases from J; bases unmatched to any gene: 12. Per germline, CDR1 SGHRS and CDR2 YFSETQ. The CDR3 has 17 amino acids. The CDR3 region has the DNA TGCGCCAGCAGCTTGAGGTCAGGGACAGGTACGTCCAATGAGCAGTTCTTC. Translation: CASSLRSGTGTSNEQFF.

Many counts were recorded for this clonotype. The chain is built from TRBV29-1 and TRBJ2-5, with D possibly TRBD2 on 5 matching bases. Germline V gene data show CDR1 as SQVTM and CDR2 as ANQGSEA. Trimming stripped 2 bases from V and 5 bases from J, with 9 bases between. The CDR3 has 12 residues. DNA for the CDR3: TGCAGCGTTGAAAAGGGCGGGGAGACCCAGTACTTC. Its translation is CSVEKGGETQYF.

V gene TRBV7-2 combines with J gene TRBJ2-1; 15 nucleotides align to TRBD2. This CDR3 region has 18 residues. V dropped 5 bases and J dropped 4; count of bases not matched to a gene: 9. The germline gives CDR1 SGHTA, CDR2 FQGNSA. The CDR3 DNA is TGTGCCAGCAGCCAAATCGGACTAGCGGGAGGGGGGTACAATGAGCAGTTCTTC. Amino acid sequence: CASSQIGLAGGGYNEQFF.